These 12 T cell receptor beta chains were sequenced from one sample in a study of blood T cell repertoires in COVID-19 (dated by TCRdb to between 2020 and 2021). The library was built by means of the immunoSEQ multiplex PCR assay. In its TCRdb copy, this immuneACCESS table keeps in-frame sequences only and misses some clones. Where compared with another copy, unresolved V genes explain less than half of these, and the others have no known cause. The sample table contains 99,000 or so clones; only one count was recorded for 80% to 85% of them. The ten largest clones take up 30% to 45% of the sample. The source material was peripheral blood. The receptors originated from a man older than 75 with acute or convalescent COVID-19.

This clone was counted a few times. The genes are TRBV25-1 and TRBJ2-5, with a possible D match to TRBD1 (5 bases). Germline CDR1 and CDR2: MGHDK and SYGVNS. V lost 3 bases and J lost 4, with 18 bases in between. The CDR3 has 16 amino acids. CDR3 protein: CASSDPILDIGETQYF. CDR3 DNA: TGTGCCAGCAGTGACCCCATATTGGACATTGGAGAGACCCAGTACTTC.

The chain is built from TRBV5-4 and TRBJ2-7; 9 bases map to TRBD1. The CDR3 runs 14 residues. The junction had 3 bases not matched to a gene; V was cut back by 2 bases and J by 3 bases. Germline CDR1 and CDR2: SGHNT and YYREEE (reference sequence). The CDR3 loop is CASSFGTGNYEQYF. The CDR3 region has the DNA TGTGCCAGCAGCTTTGGGACAGGGAACTACGAGCAGTACTTC.

The chain has TRBV9 and TRBJ2-1; 7 bases align to TRBD1. CDR3 length equals 16 residues. Germline assignment: CDR1 SGDLS and CDR2 YYNGEE. V was pared by 2 bases and J by 3 bases, with 8 bases of the junction left unmatched. The CDR3 DNA sequence: TGTGCCAGCAGCGTGGGACAGTCTTTTATCTACAATGAGCAGTTCTTC. Translated, it gives CASSVGQSFIYNEQFF.

The rearrangement uses TRBV7-2 and TRBJ2-7; D gene unclear. This CDR3 spans 14 amino acids. In germline, CDR1 is SGHTA, CDR2 FQGNSA. Between the trimmed V and J ends, which lost 4 bases and 3 bases, there was a span of 13 bases. The CDR3: CASSSGFSYYEQYF. As DNA, the CDR3 is TGTGCCAGCAGCTCCGGGTTCAGCTACTACGAGCAGTACTTC.

This clone was detected only once. The chain recombines TRBV9 with TRBJ1-6; 7 bases line up with TRBD1. Germline V CDR1 and CDR2: SGDLS, YYNGEE. After removal of 3 bases from V and 9 bases from J, the junction contained 6 bases not matched to a gene. CDR3 length: 14 residues. CDR3 region: CASSGRQGGSPLHF. In DNA, the CDR3 is TGTGCCAGCAGCGGTAGACAGGGCGGTTCACCCCTCCACTTT.

This clone was observed a single time. The chain uses TRBV28 and TRBJ1-2; 7 bases map to TRBD1. The CDR3 extends over 16 amino acids. The V gene's germline CDR1 is MDHEN and CDR2 SYDVKM. The trim removed 2 bases at V and 4 bases at J, leaving 10 bases unmatched. The CDR3 region is CASSLVEGALSYGYTF. In DNA form, the CDR3 reads TGTGCCAGCAGTTTAGTTGAGGGGGCGCTGAGCTATGGCTACACCTTC.

The chain joins TRBV6-5 to TRBJ1-5; possibly TRBD1 for D (5 bases). The CDR3 is 13 residues long. Looked up from germline, CDR1 is MNHEY and CDR2 is SVGAGI. V lost 6 bases and J 9 bases, leaving 15 bases between the germline ends. CDR3 DNA sequence: TGTGCCAGCAGGAGAGAGGCCGGGGGGCCCCAGCATTTT. Translation gives CASRREAGGPQHF.

This chain connects TRBV20-1 to TRBJ1-4, with D perhaps matching TRBD1 (5 bases). Trimming left V 3 bases short and J 8 bases short, with 22 bases between. The CDR3 is 16 amino acids. The germline V gene has CDR1 DFQATT and CDR2 SNEGSKA (reference sequence). The CDR3 protein is CSASKTPQGLGEKLFF. The CDR3 DNA follows: TGCAGTGCTAGTAAAACCCCGCAGGGTCTGGGCGAAAAACTGTTTTTT.

The CDR3 loop is CASSPGGSNQPQHF. In DNA form, the CDR3 reads TGTGCCAGCAGCCCGGGGGGTAGCAATCAGCCCCAGCATTTT. The chain recombines TRBV7-8 with TRBJ1-5; perhaps TRBD1 as D (5 bases). The CDR3 covers 14 residues. Germline V gene data show CDR1 as SGHVS and CDR2 as FQNEAQ. Trimming left V 5 bases short and J 0 bases short, with 8 bases between.

The chain employs TRBV28 and TRBJ1-2; 7 nucleotides align to TRBD1. The CDR3 spans 12 residues. The V gene end was trimmed by 6 bases and the J gene end by 5 bases; junction bases not matched to a gene: 3. Per the germline V gene, CDR1 is MDHEN and CDR2 is SYDVKM. This CDR3 reads CASSGTDYGYTF. In DNA form, the CDR3 reads TGTGCCAGCAGCGGGACAGATTATGGCTACACCTTC.

The chain combines TRBV5-1 with TRBJ2-7; 7 bases are a match to TRBD1. V was clipped by 4 bases and J by 0 bases; unmatched bases: 7. Germline V gene sequence: CDR1 SGHRS, CDR2 YFSETQ. This CDR3 comprises 15 residues. The CDR3 here is CASSTGTASSYEQYF. In DNA, the CDR3 is TGCGCCAGCAGCACCGGGACAGCTAGCTCCTACGAGCAGTACTTC. Full variable domain (outside the CDR3, taken from reference TRBV5-1 and TRBJ2-7): KAGVTQTPRYLIKTRGQQVTLSCSPISGHRSVSWYQQTPGQGLQFLFEYFSETQRNKGNFPGRFSGRQFSNSRSEMNVSTLELGDSALYLCASSTGTASSYEQYFGPGTRLTVT.

This clone was recorded only once. The chain couples TRBV6-4 to TRBJ2-1; tentatively, D is TRBD2 (5 bases). The CDR3 has 13 amino acids. Trimming removed 8 bases at V and 0 bases at J, with 8 bases between. Germline values: CDR1 MRHNA, CDR2 SNTAGT. The CDR3 region is CASATSSYNEQFF. CDR3 nucleotides: TGTGCCAGCGCTACTAGCTCCTACAATGAGCAGTTCTTC.